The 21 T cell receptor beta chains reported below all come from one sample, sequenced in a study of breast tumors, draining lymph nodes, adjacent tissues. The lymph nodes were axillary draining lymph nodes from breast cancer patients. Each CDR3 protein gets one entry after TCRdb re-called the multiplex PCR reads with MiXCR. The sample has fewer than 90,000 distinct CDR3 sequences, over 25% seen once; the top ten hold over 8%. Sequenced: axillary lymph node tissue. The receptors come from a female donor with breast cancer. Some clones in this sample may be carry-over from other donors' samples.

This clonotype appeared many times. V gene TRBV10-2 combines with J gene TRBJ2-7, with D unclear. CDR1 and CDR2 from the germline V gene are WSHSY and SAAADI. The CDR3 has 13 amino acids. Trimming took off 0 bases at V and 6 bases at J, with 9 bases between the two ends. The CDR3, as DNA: TGCGCCAGCAGTGAGTCGGCTCTCGGCGAGCAGTACTTC. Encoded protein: CASSESALGEQYF.

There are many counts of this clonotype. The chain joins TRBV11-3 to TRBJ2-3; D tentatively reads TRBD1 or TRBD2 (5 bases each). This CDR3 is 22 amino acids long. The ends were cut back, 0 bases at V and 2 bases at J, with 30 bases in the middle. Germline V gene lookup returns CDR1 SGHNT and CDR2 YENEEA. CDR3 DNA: TGTGCCAGCAGCTTAGACCGTCGACAGCGGCCAAATCCCTTTCACCTCACAGATACGCAGTATTTT. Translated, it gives CASSLDRRQRPNPFHLTDTQYF. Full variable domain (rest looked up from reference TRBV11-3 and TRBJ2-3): EAGVVQSPRYKIIEKKQPVAFWCNPISGHNTLYWYLQNLGQGPELLIRYENEEAVDDSQLPKDRFSAERLKGVDSTLKIQPAELGDSAVYLCASSLDRRQRPNPFHLTDTQYFGPGTRLTVL.

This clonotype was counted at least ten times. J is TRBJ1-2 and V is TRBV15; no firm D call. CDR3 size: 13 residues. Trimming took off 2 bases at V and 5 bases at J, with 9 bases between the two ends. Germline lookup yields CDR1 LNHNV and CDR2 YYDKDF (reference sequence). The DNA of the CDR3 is TGTGCCACCAGCAGATCCAGTCGGTATGGCTACACCTTC. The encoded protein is CATSRSSRYGYTF.

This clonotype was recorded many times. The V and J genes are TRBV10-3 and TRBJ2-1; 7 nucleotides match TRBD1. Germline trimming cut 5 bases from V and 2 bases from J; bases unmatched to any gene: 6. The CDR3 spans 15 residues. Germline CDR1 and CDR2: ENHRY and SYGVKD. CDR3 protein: CAISQTTGTYNEQFF. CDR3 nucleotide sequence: TGTGCCATCAGTCAAACGACAGGGACCTACAATGAGCAGTTCTTC.

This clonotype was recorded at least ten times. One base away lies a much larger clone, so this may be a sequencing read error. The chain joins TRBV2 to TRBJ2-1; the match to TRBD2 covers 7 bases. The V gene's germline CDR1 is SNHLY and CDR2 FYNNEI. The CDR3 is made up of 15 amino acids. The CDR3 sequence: CAGSDEAGSYNEQFF. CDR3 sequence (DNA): TGTGCCGGCAGTGATGAAGCGGGGAGCTACAATGAGCAGTTCTTC.

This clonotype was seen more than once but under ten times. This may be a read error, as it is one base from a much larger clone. CDR3 bases: TGTGCCAGCAGTTTAAGTAAGGGTGTCTATGGCTACGCCTTC. Encoded protein: CASSLSKGVYGYAF. This sequence joins TRBV6-5 and TRBJ1-2; D is unclear. CDR3 length equals 14 residues. Germline loops: CDR1 MNHEY, CDR2 SVGAGI.

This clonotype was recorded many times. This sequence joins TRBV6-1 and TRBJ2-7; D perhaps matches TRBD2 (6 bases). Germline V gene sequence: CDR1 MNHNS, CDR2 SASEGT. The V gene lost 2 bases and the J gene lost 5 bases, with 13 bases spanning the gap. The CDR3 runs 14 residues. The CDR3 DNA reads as TGTGCCAGCAGTGAATACGGGGGTCGCCACGAGCAGTACTTC. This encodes CASSEYGGRHEQYF.

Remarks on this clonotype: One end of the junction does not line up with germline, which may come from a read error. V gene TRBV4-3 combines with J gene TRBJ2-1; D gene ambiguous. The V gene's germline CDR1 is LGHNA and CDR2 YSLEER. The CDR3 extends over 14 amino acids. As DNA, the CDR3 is TGCGCCAGCAGCCGAGAGCGCAGAAACAATGAGCAGCTCTTC. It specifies CASSRERRNNEQLF.

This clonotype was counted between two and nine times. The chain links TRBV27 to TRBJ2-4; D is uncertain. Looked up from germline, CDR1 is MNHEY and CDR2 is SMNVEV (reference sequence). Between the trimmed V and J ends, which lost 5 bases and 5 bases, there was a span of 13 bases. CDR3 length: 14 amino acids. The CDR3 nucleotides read TGTGCCAGCAGTCCCCGACATGCCGAAAACATTCAGTACTTC. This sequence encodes CASSPRHAENIQYF.

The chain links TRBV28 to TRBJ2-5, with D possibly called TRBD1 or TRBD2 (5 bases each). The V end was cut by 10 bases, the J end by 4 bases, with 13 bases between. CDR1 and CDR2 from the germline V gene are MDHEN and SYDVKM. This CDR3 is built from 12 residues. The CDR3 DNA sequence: TGTGCCACCTCCGGGACCAGAGAGACCCAGTACTTC. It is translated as CATSGTRETQYF.

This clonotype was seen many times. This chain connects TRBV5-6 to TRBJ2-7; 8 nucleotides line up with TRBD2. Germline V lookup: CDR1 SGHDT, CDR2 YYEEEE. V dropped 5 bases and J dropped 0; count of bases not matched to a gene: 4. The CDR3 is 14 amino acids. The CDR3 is CASRSLAVSYEQYF. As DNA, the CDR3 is TGTGCCAGCAGATCACTAGCGGTCTCCTACGAGCAGTACTTC.

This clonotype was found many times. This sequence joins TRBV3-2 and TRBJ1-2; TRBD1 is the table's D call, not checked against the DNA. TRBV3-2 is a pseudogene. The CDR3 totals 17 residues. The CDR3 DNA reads TGTGCCAGCAGCCCATGGACAGGGACAGGGGATATAAGTGGCTACACCTTC. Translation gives CASSPWTGTGDISGYTF.

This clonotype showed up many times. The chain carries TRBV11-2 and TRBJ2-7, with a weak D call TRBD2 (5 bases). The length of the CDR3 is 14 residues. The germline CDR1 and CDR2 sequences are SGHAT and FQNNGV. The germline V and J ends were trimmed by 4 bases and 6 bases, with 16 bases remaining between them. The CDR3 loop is CASSYLSRGGEQYF. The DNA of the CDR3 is TGTGCCAGCAGCTACCTAAGCCGGGGTGGCGAGCAGTACTTC.

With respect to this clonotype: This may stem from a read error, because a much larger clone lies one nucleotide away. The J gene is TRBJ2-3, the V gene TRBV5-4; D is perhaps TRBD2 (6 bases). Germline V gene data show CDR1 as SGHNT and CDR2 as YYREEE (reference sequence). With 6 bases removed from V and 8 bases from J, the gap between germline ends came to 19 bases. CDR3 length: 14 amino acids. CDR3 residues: CASNGDSHLGTQYF. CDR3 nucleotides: TGTGCCAGCAATGGGGACTCGCATCTCGGTACGCAGTATTTT.

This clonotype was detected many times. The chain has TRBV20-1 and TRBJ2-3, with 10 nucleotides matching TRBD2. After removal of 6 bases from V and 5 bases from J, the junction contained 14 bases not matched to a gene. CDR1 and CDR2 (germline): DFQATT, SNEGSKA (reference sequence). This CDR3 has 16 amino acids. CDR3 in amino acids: CSAEVAASGRVDTQYF. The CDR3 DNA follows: TGCAGTGCCGAAGTGGCCGCTAGCGGGAGAGTAGATACGCAGTATTTT.

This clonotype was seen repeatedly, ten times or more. CDR3 in DNA: TGCAGCGGGATCGAGACAACCGGGGAGCTGTTTTTT. Translation gives CSGIETTGELFF. V usage is TRBV29-1 and J usage is TRBJ2-2, with unresolved D. V was shortened by 7 bases and J by 5 bases, with 11 bases between the two germline ends. This CDR3 contains 12 residues. Per the germline V gene, CDR1 is SQVTM and CDR2 is ANQGSEA.

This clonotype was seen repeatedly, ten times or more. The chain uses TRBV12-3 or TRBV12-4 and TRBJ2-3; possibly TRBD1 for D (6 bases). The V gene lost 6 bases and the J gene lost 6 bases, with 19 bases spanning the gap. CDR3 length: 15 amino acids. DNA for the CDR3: TGTGCCAGCAGAAGTTCCGGAACTAGGGGGGATACGCAGTATTTT. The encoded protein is CASRSSGTRGDTQYF.

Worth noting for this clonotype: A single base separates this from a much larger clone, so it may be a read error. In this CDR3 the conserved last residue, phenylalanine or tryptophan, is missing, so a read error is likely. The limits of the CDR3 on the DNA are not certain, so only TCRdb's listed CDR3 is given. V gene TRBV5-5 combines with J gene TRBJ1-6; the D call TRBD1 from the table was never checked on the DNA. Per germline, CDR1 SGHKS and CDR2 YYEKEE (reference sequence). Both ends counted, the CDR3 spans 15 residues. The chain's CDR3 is CASSGRDGYNSPLNS.

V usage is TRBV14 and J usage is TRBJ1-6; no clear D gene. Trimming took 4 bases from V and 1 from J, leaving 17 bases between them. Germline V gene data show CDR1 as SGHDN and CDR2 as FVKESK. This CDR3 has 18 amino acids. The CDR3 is CASSRDRRTGSYNSPLHF. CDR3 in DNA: TGTGCCAGCAGCCGAGATCGTCGTACGGGGTCCTATAATTCACCCCTCCACTTT.

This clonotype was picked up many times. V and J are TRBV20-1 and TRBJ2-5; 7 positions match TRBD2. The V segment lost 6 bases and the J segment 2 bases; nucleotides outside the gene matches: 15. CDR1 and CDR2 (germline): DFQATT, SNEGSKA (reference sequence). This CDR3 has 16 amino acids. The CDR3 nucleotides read TGCAGTGCACCAATTCATGGGGGTAGCGGGCAAGAGACCCAGTACTTC. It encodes CSAPIHGGSGQETQYF.

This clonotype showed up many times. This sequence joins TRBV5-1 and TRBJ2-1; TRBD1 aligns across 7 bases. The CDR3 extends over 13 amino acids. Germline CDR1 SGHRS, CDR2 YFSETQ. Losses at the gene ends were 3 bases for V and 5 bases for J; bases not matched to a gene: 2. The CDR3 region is CASSWDSNNEQFF. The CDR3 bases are TGCGCCAGCAGCTGGGACAGCAACAATGAGCAGTTCTTC.